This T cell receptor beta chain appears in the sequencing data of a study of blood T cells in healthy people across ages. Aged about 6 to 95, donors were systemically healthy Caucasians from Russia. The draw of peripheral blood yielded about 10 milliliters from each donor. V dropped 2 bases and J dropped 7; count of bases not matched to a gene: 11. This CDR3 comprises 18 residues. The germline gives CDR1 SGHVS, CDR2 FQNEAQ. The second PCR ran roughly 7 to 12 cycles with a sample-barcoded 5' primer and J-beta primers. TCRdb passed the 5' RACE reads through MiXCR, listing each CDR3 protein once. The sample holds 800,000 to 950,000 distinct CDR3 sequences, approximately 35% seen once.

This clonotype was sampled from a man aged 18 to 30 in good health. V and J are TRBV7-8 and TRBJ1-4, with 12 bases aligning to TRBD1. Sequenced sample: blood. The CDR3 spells CASSLPTGTGGASEKLFF. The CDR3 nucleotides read TGTGCCAGCAGCTTACCCACCGGGACAGGGGGCGCGAGTGAAAAACTGTTTTTT. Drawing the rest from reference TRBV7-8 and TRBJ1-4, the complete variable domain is GAGVSQSPRYKVAKRGQDVALRCDPISGHVSLFWYQQALGQGPEFLTYFQNEAQLDKSGLPSDRFFAERPEGSVSTLKIQRTQQEDSAVYLCASSLPTGTGGASEKLFFGSGTQLSVL.